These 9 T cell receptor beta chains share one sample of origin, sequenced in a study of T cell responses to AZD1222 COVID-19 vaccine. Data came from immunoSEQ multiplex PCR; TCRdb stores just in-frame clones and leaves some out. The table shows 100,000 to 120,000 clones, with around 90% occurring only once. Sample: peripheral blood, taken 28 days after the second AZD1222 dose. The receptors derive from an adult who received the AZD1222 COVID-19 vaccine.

CDR3 sequence (DNA): TGTGCCAGCAGCCGCTTTGGCGGGGACTATGGCTACACCTTC. It encodes CASSRFGGDYGYTF. V usage is TRBV3-1 (or the pseudogene TRBV3-2) and J usage is TRBJ1-2; no clear D. Germline CDR1 reads LGHDT; CDR2 reads YNNKEL (reference sequence). V lost 4 bases, J lost 3 bases, and 12 bases lay in between. The CDR3 sequence is 14 residues long.

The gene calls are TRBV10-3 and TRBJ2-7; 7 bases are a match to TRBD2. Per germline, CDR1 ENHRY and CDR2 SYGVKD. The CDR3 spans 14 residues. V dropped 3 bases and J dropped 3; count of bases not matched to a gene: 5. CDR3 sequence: CAISELGGGYEQYF. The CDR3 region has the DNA TGTGCCATCAGTGAATTGGGGGGGGGCTACGAGCAGTACTTC.

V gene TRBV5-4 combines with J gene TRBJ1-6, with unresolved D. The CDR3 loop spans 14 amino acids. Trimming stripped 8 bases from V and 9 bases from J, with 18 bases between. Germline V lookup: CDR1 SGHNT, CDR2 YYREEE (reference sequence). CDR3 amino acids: CASGPTEGGSPLHF. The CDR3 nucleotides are TGTGCCAGTGGGCCCACCGAGGGTGGTTCACCCCTCCACTTT.

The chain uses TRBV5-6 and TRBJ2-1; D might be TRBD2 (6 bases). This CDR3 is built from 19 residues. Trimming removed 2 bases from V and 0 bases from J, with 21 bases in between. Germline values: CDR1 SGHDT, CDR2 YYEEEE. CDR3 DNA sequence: TGTGCCAGCAGCTTCCCCGGGACTGGGCCTTCGAGCTCCTACAATGAGCAGTTCTTC. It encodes CASSFPGTGPSSSYNEQFF.

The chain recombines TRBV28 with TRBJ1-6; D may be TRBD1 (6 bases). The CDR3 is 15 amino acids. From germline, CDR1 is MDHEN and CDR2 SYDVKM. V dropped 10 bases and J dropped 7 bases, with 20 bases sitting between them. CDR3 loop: CATVGGVTGNSPLHF. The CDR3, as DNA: TGTGCCACCGTAGGGGGGGTTACTGGAAATTCACCCCTCCACTTT. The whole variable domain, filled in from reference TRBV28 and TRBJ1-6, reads DVKVTQSSRYLVKRTGEKVFLECVQDMDHENMFWYRQDPGLGLRLIYFSYDVKMKEKGDIPEGYSVSREKKERFSLILESASTNQTSMYLCATVGGVTGNSPLHFGNGTRLTVT.

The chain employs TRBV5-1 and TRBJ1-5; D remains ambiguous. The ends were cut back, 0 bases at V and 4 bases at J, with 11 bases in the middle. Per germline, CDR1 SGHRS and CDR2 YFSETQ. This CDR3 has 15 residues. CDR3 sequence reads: CASSLDSGANQPQHF. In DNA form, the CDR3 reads TGCGCCAGCAGCTTGGACAGCGGCGCAAATCAGCCCCAGCATTTT. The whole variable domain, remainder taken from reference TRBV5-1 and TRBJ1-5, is KAGVTQTPRYLIKTRGQQVTLSCSPISGHRSVSWYQQTPGQGLQFLFEYFSETQRNKGNFPGRFSGRQFSNSRSEMNVSTLELGDSALYLCASSLDSGANQPQHFGDGTRLSIL.

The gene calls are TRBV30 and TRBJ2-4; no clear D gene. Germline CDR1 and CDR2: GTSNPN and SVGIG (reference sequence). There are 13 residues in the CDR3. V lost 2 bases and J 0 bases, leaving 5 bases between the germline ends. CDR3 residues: CAWSMGAKNIQYF. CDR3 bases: TGTGCCTGGAGTATGGGAGCCAAAAACATTCAGTACTTC.

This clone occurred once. For the CDR3, the DNA is TGTGCCAGTAGTTTCAGACGCACAGATACGCAGTATTTT. It is translated as CASSFRRTDTQYF. The rearrangement links TRBV19 to TRBJ2-3; D gene uncertain. The CDR3 covers 13 residues. Trimming pared 5 bases from V and 1 base from J, leaving 7 bases between. Germline loops: CDR1 LNHDA, CDR2 SQIVND (reference sequence). Filled out from reference TRBV19 and TRBJ2-3, the complete variable domain reads DGGITQSPKYLFRKEGQNVTLSCEQNLNHDAMYWYRQDPGQGLRLIYYSQIVNDFQKGDIAEGYSVSREKKESFPLTVTSAQKNPTAFYLCASSFRRTDTQYFGPGTRLTVL.

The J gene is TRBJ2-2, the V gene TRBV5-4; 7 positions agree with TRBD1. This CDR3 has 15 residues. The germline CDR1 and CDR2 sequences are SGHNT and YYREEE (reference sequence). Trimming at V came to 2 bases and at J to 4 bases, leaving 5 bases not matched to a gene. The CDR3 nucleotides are TGTGCCAGCAGCTTACAGGGGAGTAGCACCGGGGAGCTGTTTTTT. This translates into CASSLQGSSTGELFF.